The source of this TCR beta chain is a study of CD8+ T cells in alopecia areata. The authors extracted RNA and reverse transcribed it into cDNA as the sequencing template. Repertoires were generated with immunoSEQ multiplex PCR, while TCRdb's copy carries only in-frame clones and drops some. Among about 190,000 clones listed, 60% were seen once. As to treatment: oral pan-JAK inhibitor, 5-10 mg twice daily. Specimen: CD4+ T cells sorted from blood, collected at week 24, from a patient treated with tofacitinib. This receptor was taken from a human donor with alopecia areata.

The CDR3, as DNA: TGCAGTGCTGAGACCGAAGAGACCCAGTACTTC. It encodes CSAETEETQYF. The genes are TRBV20-1 and TRBJ2-5, with D hard to call. CDR1 is DFQATT and CDR2 is SNEGSKA in the germline V gene (reference sequence). This CDR3 has 11 amino acids. Trimming removed 5 bases at V and 3 bases at J, with 7 bases between.